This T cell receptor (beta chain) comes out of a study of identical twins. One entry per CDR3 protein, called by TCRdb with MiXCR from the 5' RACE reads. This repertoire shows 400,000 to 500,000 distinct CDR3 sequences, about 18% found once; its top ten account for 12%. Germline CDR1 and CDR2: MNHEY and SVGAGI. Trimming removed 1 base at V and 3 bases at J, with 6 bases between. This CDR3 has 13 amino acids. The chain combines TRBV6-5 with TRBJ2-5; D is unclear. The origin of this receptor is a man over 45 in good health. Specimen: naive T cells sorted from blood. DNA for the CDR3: TGTGCCAGCAGTTACTTGTCAGAAGAGACCCAGTACTTC. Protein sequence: CASSYLSEETQYF.